These 6 T cell receptor beta chains originate from one sample sequenced in a study of cytomegalovirus exposure and HLA in healthy donors. The table came from immunoSEQ multiplex PCR; TCRdb's copy has only in-frame clones and leaves some out. The repertoire holds some 170,000 clones, with approximately 84% as singletons. Specimen: PBMCs. The receptors stem from a man aged 25-40 years in good health and CMV-seropositive.

This clone was detected only a few times. J is TRBJ2-3 and V is TRBV30; 9 bases match TRBD2. V dropped 2 bases and J dropped 1; count of bases not matched to a gene: 7. The CDR3 has 16 amino acids. Germline V gene lookup returns CDR1 GTSNPN and CDR2 SVGIG (reference sequence). The DNA of the CDR3 is TGTGCCTGGAGTACAATAGCGGGAGCTGGCACAGATACGCAGTATTTT. Its translation: CAWSTIAGAGTDTQYF.

This clone was seen just once. The chain couples TRBV12-2 to TRBJ2-1; whether TRBD1, the table's D call, matches the DNA was not checked. TRBV12-2 corresponds to a pseudogene. The CDR3 runs 15 residues. The CDR3 reads CASRRTGGSRNEQFF. Written as DNA, the CDR3 is TGTGCAAGTCGACGGACAGGGGGTTCGCGCAATGAGCAGTTCTTC.

The chain joins TRBV9 to TRBJ2-2; D not certain. CDR3 length: 12 residues. Germline V CDR1 and CDR2: SGDLS, YYNGEE. Trimming left V 5 bases short and J 6 bases short, with 8 bases between. Here the CDR3 reads CASSANAGELFF. CDR3 coding DNA: TGTGCCAGCAGTGCTAACGCCGGGGAGCTGTTTTTT.

The CDR3 region has the DNA TGTGCCAGCAGTCTACCGGAGGGAACCGGGGAGCTGTTTTTT. This gives the protein CASSLPEGTGELFF. The V gene is TRBV9, the J gene TRBJ2-2, with D maybe TRBD2 (6 bases). Trimming took 5 bases from V and 5 from J, leaving 13 bases between them. In germline, CDR1 is SGDLS, CDR2 YYNGEE. The CDR3 covers 14 residues. Looking up the rest from reference TRBV9 and TRBJ2-2 gives the full variable domain: DSGVTQTPKHLITATGQRVTLRCSPRSGDLSVYWYQQSLDQGLQFLIQYYNGEERAKGNILERFSAQQFPDLHSELNLSSLELGDSALYFCASSLPEGTGELFFGEGSRLTVL.

The rearrangement joins TRBV7-9 to TRBJ1-5; perhaps TRBD1 as D (5 bases). From germline, CDR1 is SEHNR and CDR2 FQNEAQ (reference sequence). This CDR3 has 15 residues. The ends were cut back, 3 bases at V and 7 bases at J, with 16 bases in the middle. CDR3 residues: CASSFSTDPGQPQHF. The CDR3 region has the DNA TGTGCCAGCAGCTTTTCGACAGATCCAGGACAGCCCCAGCATTTT.

The chain uses TRBV5-6 and TRBJ1-2, with 9 positions matching TRBD1. The CDR3 is 14 residues long. Germline-derived CDR1 and CDR2 are SGHDT and YYEEEE. After removal of 0 bases from V and 4 bases from J, the junction contained 1 base not matched to a gene. CDR3 sequence reads: CASSLGTGVYGYTF. Written as DNA, the CDR3 is TGTGCCAGCAGCTTGGGGACAGGGGTCTATGGCTACACCTTC.